This TCR beta chain originates from a study of CD8+ T cells in alopecia areata. The CDR3 consists of 13 residues. Germline V CDR1 and CDR2: SSHAT, FNYEAQ (reference sequence). The study, taken as a whole, reports: Relative to normal scalp, lesional scalp, especially alopecia totalis/universalis, showed higher clonality.

RNA, once extracted, was reverse transcribed into cDNA for use as the sequencing template. Here immunoSEQ multiplex PCR was the method, and the copy in TCRdb shows in-frame clones only, minus some. The sample consists of some 240,000 clones, more than 45% of them appearing once. PBMCs provided sorted CD4+ and CD8+ T cells. A remark on this clone: The antigen remains undetermined. Germline is not matched at one junction end, which may reflect a read error.

The receptor was isolated from a human donor with alopecia areata. This chain links TRBV7-7 with TRBJ2-5, with 7 bases lining up with TRBD1. The sequences come from CD4+ T cells sorted from blood, collected at week 0. DNA of the CDR3: TGTGCTAGCAGCTTACAGGGGACGAAGACCCAGTACTTC. This gives the protein CASSLQGTKTQYF.